Sequencing of this T cell receptor beta chain was carried out in a study of blood T cell repertoires in COVID-19. Looking at the study overall: Samples taken during acute and convalescent COVID-19 were collected in the United States, Italy and Spain. T cells, B-cell-depleted T cells, or PBMCs supplied cDNA or gDNA.

Germline V CDR1 and CDR2: KGHSH, LQKENI. V was cut by 2 bases and J by 3 bases, with 10 bases left in between. The CDR3 consists of 14 residues. In the authors' workflow: Counts of nucleated cells, estimated from reference gene primer amplification, were obtained. The table came from immunoSEQ multiplex PCR; TCRdb's copy has only in-frame clones and leaves some out. The V and J calls and clone size were taken over from that table, and D and trimming were inferred from the DNA. The sample gives some 180,000 clones, about four fifths of which show up once; roughly 12% is in the top ten. Followed longitudinally, the Seattle patients had been enrolled during active infection.

Sequenced input: peripheral blood. This sequence was found in a woman of 80 years or more with COVID-19, enrolled during active disease. The gene calls are TRBV18 and TRBJ1-2; D may be TRBD1 (5 bases). CDR3 sequence (DNA): TGTGCCAGCTCACCAACGGAACAGGACTATGGCTACACCTTC. This codes for CASSPTEQDYGYTF.